These 27 T cell receptor beta chains originate from one sample sequenced in a study of cytomegalovirus exposure and HLA in healthy donors. Generated by immunoSEQ multiplex PCR, the TCRdb table keeps only in-frame clones and is missing some. The data hold some 200,000 clones, with about four fifths observed a single time. Sequenced sample: PBMCs. The receptors stem from a woman under 30 in good health and CMV-seropositive.

The chain has TRBV2 and TRBJ1-1; D perhaps matches TRBD1 (5 bases). Germline V gene data show CDR1 as SNHLY and CDR2 as FYNNEI. The CDR3 totals 14 residues. The V end was cut by 8 bases, the J end by 5 bases, with 18 bases between. The CDR3 sequence is CASDTDSLWTEAFF. CDR3 nucleotides: TGTGCCAGCGACACAGACAGTTTGTGGACTGAAGCTTTCTTT.

This chain joins TRBV4-1 and TRBJ1-1, with D perhaps matching TRBD1 (6 bases). CDR1 and CDR2 from the germline V gene are MGHRA and YSYEKL. V was pared by 4 bases and J by 6 bases, with 15 bases between. CDR3 length: 14 residues. This CDR3 is CASSRPTGTPEAFF. The CDR3 nucleotides are TGCGCCAGCAGCCGACCCACAGGGACCCCTGAAGCTTTCTTT.

The V call is TRBV4-2, the J call TRBJ2-7, with a tentative D call TRBD1 (7 bases). CDR3 size: 12 residues. Trimming took 8 bases from V and 1 from J, leaving 9 bases between them. CDR1 and CDR2 from the germline V gene are LGHNA and YNFKEQ. CDR3 in amino acids: CASAGQSYEQYF. The CDR3 nucleotides are TGTGCCAGCGCGGGACAGTCCTACGAGCAGTACTTC.

This chain links TRBV5-5 with TRBJ2-5; the D is unclear. The CDR3 loop spans 12 amino acids. CDR1 SGHKS and CDR2 YYEKEE come from the germline V gene (reference sequence). V was clipped by 1 base and J by 4 bases, with 5 bases between them. The CDR3, as DNA: TGTGCCAGCAGCTTGCTAGTAGAGACCCAGTACTTC. It yields the protein CASSLLVETQYF.

The chain has TRBV5-1 and TRBJ1-2; D is unclear. The ends were cut back, 4 bases at V and 1 base at J, with 8 bases in the middle. Germline CDR1 is SGHRS and CDR2 is YFSETQ. The CDR3 is 13 residues long. The CDR3 here is CASSPGDNYGYTF. The CDR3 nucleotides read TGCGCCAGCAGCCCGGGAGATAACTATGGCTACACCTTC.

The CDR3 sequence: CASSYSSREVNEKLFF. The CDR3 DNA is TGTGCCAGCAGTTACTCGAGTCGGGAGGTTAATGAAAAACTGTTTTTT. The genes are TRBV6-6 and TRBJ1-4, with D unresolved. Germline CDR1 reads MNHNY; CDR2 reads SVGAGI (reference sequence). V lost 0 bases and J lost 4, with 12 bases in between. The CDR3 consists of 16 residues.

J is TRBJ2-5 and V is TRBV5-6, with unresolved D. This CDR3 has 13 amino acids. Per germline, CDR1 SGHDT and CDR2 YYEEEE. Trimming pared 3 bases from V and 1 base from J, leaving 7 bases between. Written as DNA, the CDR3 is TGTGCCAGCAGCTCATCAGTCCAAGAGACCCAGTACTTC. Amino acid sequence: CASSSSVQETQYF.

The rearrangement joins TRBV5-1 to TRBJ1-1; no reliable D call. With 3 bases removed from V and 7 bases from J, the gap between germline ends came to 16 bases. Germline V lookup: CDR1 SGHRS, CDR2 YFSETQ. This CDR3 comprises 14 residues. The CDR3 loop is CASSSIQTGGEAFF. In nucleotides, the CDR3 is TGCGCCAGCAGCTCAATACAAACCGGAGGTGAAGCTTTCTTT.

The chain has TRBV6-1 and TRBJ2-1, with TRBD2 identical over 8 bases. Germline V gives CDR1 MNHNS, CDR2 SASEGT. J was trimmed by 4 bases and V by 2 bases; bases with no gene match: 4. CDR3 length equals 15 residues. CDR3 sequence reads: CASSELRGGYNEQFF. The CDR3 region has the DNA TGTGCCAGCAGTGAACTTCGGGGGGGATACAATGAGCAGTTCTTC.

This chain links TRBV7-8 with TRBJ1-3; 11 bases align to TRBD1. After removal of 4 bases from V and 3 bases from J, the junction contained 2 bases not matched to a gene. The length of the CDR3 is 15 residues. Germline assignment: CDR1 SGHVS and CDR2 FQNEAQ. The CDR3 here is CASSSDRGHGNTIYF. CDR3 coding DNA: TGTGCCAGCAGCTCGGACAGGGGGCATGGAAACACCATATATTTT.

V usage is TRBV29-1 and J usage is TRBJ2-3, with TRBD1 matching over 7 bases. V shed 2 bases, J shed 5 bases, and the junction held 10 bases outside the gene matches. The CDR3 runs 15 residues. CDR1 is SQVTM and CDR2 is ANQGSEA in the germline V gene. This CDR3 is CSVETPGQNLDTQYF. CDR3 coding DNA: TGCAGCGTTGAAACCCCGGGACAGAACCTAGATACGCAGTATTTT.

This sequence joins TRBV5-6 and TRBJ1-2; 10 bases are a match to TRBD1. J lost 8 bases, V lost 5 bases, and 6 bases had no gene match. The CDR3 is 13 amino acids. Germline assignment: CDR1 SGHDT and CDR2 YYEEEE. The CDR3 loop reads CASRRDRGQGYTF. CDR3 nucleotides: TGTGCCAGCAGACGCGACAGGGGGCAGGGCTACACCTTC. The complete variable domain, with remaining parts taken from reference TRBV5-6 and TRBJ1-2, reads DAGVTQSPTHLIKTRGQQVTLRCSPKSGHDTVSWYQQALGQGPQFIFQYYEEEERQRGNFPDRFSGHQFPNYSSELNVNALLLGDSALYLCASRRDRGQGYTFGSGTRLTVV.

V is TRBV7-2 and J is TRBJ2-7, with 7 bases that match TRBD1. CDR1 is SGHTA and CDR2 is FQGNSA in the germline V gene. This CDR3 region has 14 residues. V lost 1 base to trimming and J lost 6 bases; unmatched junction nucleotides: 6. This chain's CDR3 is CASSLEVRGFEQYF. CDR3 in DNA: TGTGCCAGCAGCTTAGAGGTCAGGGGGTTCGAGCAGTACTTC.

This clone appeared a few times. The chain combines TRBV2 with TRBJ1-1, with D perhaps TRBD1 (6 bases). Per germline, CDR1 SNHLY and CDR2 FYNNEI. The germline V and J ends were trimmed by 8 bases and 5 bases, with 6 bases remaining between them. This CDR3 is 10 amino acids long. CDR3 amino acids: CASQGTEAFF. The CDR3 DNA sequence: TGTGCCAGCCAGGGGACTGAAGCTTTCTTT.

This clone was counted once. The chain links TRBV30 to TRBJ2-1; 15 bases are shared with TRBD2. The CDR3 length is 22 residues. Germline loops: CDR1 GTSNPN, CDR2 SVGIG (reference sequence). Trimming took 2 bases from V and 0 from J; bases not matched to a gene: 17. The CDR3, as DNA: TGTGCCTGGAGTATACAAGGGCCGGGGACTAGCGGGGGGCCTAGCTCCTACAATGAGCAGTTCTTC. Encoded protein: CAWSIQGPGTSGGPSSYNEQFF.

The chain is built from TRBV4-1 and TRBJ1-5; no definite D call. Trimming took 1 base from V and 6 from J, leaving 10 bases between them. The CDR3 loop spans 14 amino acids. Germline assignment: CDR1 MGHRA and CDR2 YSYEKL. The CDR3 reads CASSQGGSTQPQHF. The CDR3 nucleotides are TGCGCCAGCAGCCAAGGTGGGAGTACTCAGCCCCAGCATTTT.

This clone appeared a single time. The gene calls are TRBV10-3 and TRBJ1-2; D is undetermined. Germline V lookup: CDR1 ENHRY, CDR2 SYGVKD. This CDR3 has 12 residues. V was cut by 11 bases and J by 4 bases, with 14 bases left in between. The CDR3 DNA reads TGTGCCTCGTTAGACGGCGGCTATGGCTACACCTTC. It yields the protein CASLDGGYGYTF.

The chain uses TRBV2 and TRBJ1-2; possibly TRBD1 for D (6 bases). CDR3 size: 12 residues. The germline CDR1 and CDR2 sequences are SNHLY and FYNNEI. V was pared by 7 bases and J by 6 bases, with 12 bases between. CDR3 loop: CASTKQGDGYTF. DNA of the CDR3: TGTGCCAGCACCAAACAGGGAGATGGCTACACCTTC.

This rearrangement joins TRBV5-1 to TRBJ1-2; TRBD1 might be the D (5 bases). The CDR3 sequence is 13 residues long. CDR1 is SGHRS and CDR2 is YFSETQ in the germline V gene. V gave up 7 bases and J gave up 5 bases, with 15 bases separating them. DNA of the CDR3: TGCGCCAGCGGCCCTGTCGGGACTTATGGCTACACCTTC. This sequence encodes CASGPVGTYGYTF.

The rearrangement links TRBV5-1 to TRBJ2-5; the match to TRBD2 covers 15 bases. Germline V gene lookup returns CDR1 SGHRS and CDR2 YFSETQ. The CDR3 length is 18 residues. The V and J ends lost 4 bases and 3 bases, in that order; junction bases with no gene match: 10. CDR3 nucleotide sequence: TGCGCCAGCAGCCCGACCGGGACTAGCGGGGGGTCAAAAGAGACCCAGTACTTC. This gives the protein CASSPTGTSGGSKETQYF.

V is TRBV27 and J is TRBJ1-6; D is unclear. From germline, CDR1 is MNHEY and CDR2 SMNVEV (reference sequence). The CDR3 length is 14 residues. Trimming left V 3 bases short and J 10 bases short, with 13 bases between. The CDR3 here is CASSLSSSKSPLHF. DNA of the CDR3: TGTGCCAGCAGTTTGTCCAGTTCGAAATCACCCCTCCACTTT.

Here the CDR3 DNA reads TGTGCCAGCTGCCTAGCTCTCGGGGAGCTGTTTTTT. This gives the protein CASCLALGELFF. The J gene is TRBJ2-2, the V gene TRBV18; a possible D gene is TRBD2 (5 bases). Germline assignment: CDR1 KGHSH and CDR2 LQKENI. The CDR3 has 12 residues. V was pared by 7 bases and J by 7 bases, with 10 bases between.

The chain couples TRBV29-1 to TRBJ1-1; TRBD1 matches at 9 bases. The CDR3 sequence is 14 residues long. With 5 bases clipped from V and 5 bases from J, the junction kept 9 bases outside the gene matches. Germline CDR1 SQVTM, CDR2 ANQGSEA. The CDR3 here is CSVQVQGARTEAFF. DNA of the CDR3: TGCAGCGTTCAAGTACAGGGGGCGAGAACTGAAGCTTTCTTT. Combining the CDR3 with reference TRBV29-1 and TRBJ1-1 gives the whole variable domain SAVISQKPSRDICQRGTSLTIQCQVDSQVTMMFWYRQQPGQSLTLIATANQGSEATYESGFVIDKFPISRPNLTFSTLTVSNMSPEDSSIYLCSVQVQGARTEAFFGQGTRLTVV.

The rearrangement joins TRBV7-8 to TRBJ2-3; 8 positions match TRBD2. With 7 bases clipped from V and 0 bases from J, the junction kept 6 bases outside the gene matches. The CDR3 runs 15 residues. The V gene's germline CDR1 is SGHVS and CDR2 FQNEAQ. The CDR3 protein is CASKSRGGSTDTQYF. DNA for the CDR3: TGTGCCAGCAAGTCCCGGGGGGGTAGCACAGATACGCAGTATTTT.

The CDR3 here is CSTGDADTQYF. The CDR3 DNA sequence: TGCAGTACAGGGGATGCAGATACGCAGTATTTT. V usage is TRBV20-1 and J usage is TRBJ2-3; 7 positions agree with TRBD1. This CDR3 region has 11 residues. The germline V gene encodes CDR1 DFQATT and CDR2 SNEGSKA (reference sequence). The trim removed 8 bases at V and 4 bases at J, leaving 3 bases unmatched.

The chain has TRBV5-4 and TRBJ1-1; no clear D gene. In germline, CDR1 is SGHNT, CDR2 YYREEE (reference sequence). The CDR3 extends over 13 amino acids. V lost 0 bases and J lost 1, with 4 bases in between. This chain's CDR3 is CASSLAENTEAFF. The DNA of the CDR3 is TGTGCCAGCAGCTTGGCAGAGAACACTGAAGCTTTCTTT. The full variable domain, completed using reference TRBV5-4 and TRBJ1-1, is ETGVTQSPTHLIKTRGQQVTLRCSSQSGHNTVSWYQQALGQGPQFIFQYYREEENGRGNFPPRFSGLQFPNYSSELNVNALELDDSALYLCASSLAENTEAFFGQGTRLTVV.

The CDR3, as DNA: TGTGCCAGCAGCCCACAACGGCTAGAACTCCACACAGATACGCAGTATTTT. Translated, it gives CASSPQRLELHTDTQYF. The chain carries TRBV7-6 and TRBJ2-3; unclear D gene. Germline CDR1 and CDR2: SGHVS and FNYEAQ. V lost 5 bases to trimming and J lost 2 bases, with 20 bases between them. This CDR3 spans 17 amino acids.